Below, 15 T cell receptor beta chains from the same sample are listed, as sequenced in a study of regulatory T cells in long-lasting Graves disease. Time point of the sample: newly diagnosed GD, antithyroid drugs for less than 3 months. PBMC RNA was the source of the TCR library. For TCR beta, libraries came from iRepertoire HTBI primers and Arm-PCR of CDR3 regions. MiXCR, run by TCRdb on the multiplex PCR reads, gives a single entry per CDR3 protein. The sample consists of 300,000 to 400,000 distinct CDR3 sequences, under 20% of them appearing once. The sequencing used peripheral blood mononuclear cells (PBMCs), collected at new diagnosis, from a patient treated with antithyroid drugs. All receptors come from a female donor with Graves disease.

Worth noting for this clonotype: This may be a read error, as it is one base from a much larger clone. The V and J genes are TRBV19 and TRBJ2-3, with 13 bases lining up with TRBD2. V lost 6 bases and J lost 4; bases outside the gene matches: 4. Germline loops: CDR1 LNHDA, CDR2 SQIVND (reference sequence). This CDR3 comprises 15 residues. CDR3 region: CASRRTSGSADTQYF. The CDR3, as DNA: TGTGCCAGTAGACGGACTAGCGGGAGTGCAGATACGCAGTATTTT.

The rearrangement joins TRBV5-1 to TRBJ2-1, with D perhaps matching TRBD1 (6 bases). The germline CDR1 and CDR2 sequences are SGHRS and YFSETQ. This CDR3 has 13 amino acids. Trimming stripped 4 bases from V and 13 bases from J, with 18 bases between. The CDR3 nucleotides read TGCGCCAGCAGCCGTAGGACAGACGAGACCCAGTTCTTC. Protein product: CASSRRTDETQFF. Together with reference TRBV5-1 and TRBJ2-1, the CDR3 gives the full variable domain: KAGVTQTPRYLIKTRGQQVTLSCSPISGHRSVSWYQQTPGQGLQFLFEYFSETQRNKGNFPGRFSGRQFSNSRSEMNVSTLELGDSALYLCASSRRTDETQFFGPGTRLTVL.

This clonotype was detected only a few times. This sequence joins TRBV19 and TRBJ1-1, with no clear D. V was trimmed by 10 bases and J by 7 bases, leaving 13 bases between them. The CDR3 contains 11 residues. Germline V lookup: CDR1 LNHDA, CDR2 SQIVND (reference sequence). CDR3 sequence (DNA): TGTGCCACCCAGACGGAGATTGAAGCTTTCTTT. Protein product: CATQTEIEAFF.

This clonotype was detected many times. In DNA form, the CDR3 reads TGTGCCAGCAGCCCTCCGGGACTAGCGGGAGGAGTGAGTGGTGCGCAAGAGCAGTTCTTC. Translation gives CASSPPGLAGGVSGAQEQFF. This chain joins TRBV7-9 and TRBJ2-1, with 15 bases matching TRBD2. This CDR3 is 20 amino acids long. Germline V gene sequence: CDR1 SEHNR, CDR2 FQNEAQ (reference sequence). Germline trimming cut 5 bases from V and 10 bases from J; bases unmatched to any gene: 21. Using reference TRBV7-9 and TRBJ2-1 for the parts outside the CDR3, the full variable domain is DTGVSQNPRHKITKRGQNVTFRCDPISEHNRLYWYRQTLGQGPEFLTYFQNEAQLEKSRLLSDRFSAERPKGSFSTLEIQRTEQGDSAMYLCASSPPGLAGGVSGAQEQFFGPGTRLTVL.

This clonotype has at least ten counts. V and J are TRBV7-9 and TRBJ2-7; tentatively, D is TRBD2 (6 bases). This CDR3 comprises 14 residues. Germline V CDR1 and CDR2: SEHNR, FQNEAQ (reference sequence). Deletions cut 10 bases from V and 3 bases from J, with 19 bases between. This CDR3 is CATTGGTSLYEQYF. CDR3 coding DNA: TGTGCCACTACGGGCGGGACCTCCCTCTACGAGCAGTACTTC.

This clonotype was found many times. The V gene is TRBV3-1, the J gene TRBJ2-7; D tentatively fits TRBD1 or TRBD2 (5 bases each). The V end was cut by 0 bases, the J end by 9 bases, with 18 bases between. Germline CDR1 is LGHDT and CDR2 is YNNKEL (reference sequence). The CDR3 length is 15 residues. The CDR3 sequence is CASSQDRGGSRGQYF. DNA for the CDR3: TGTGCCAGCAGCCAAGATAGGGGCGGCTCCCGGGGGCAGTACTTC.

About this clonotype: One end of the junction fails to match germline, which may point to a read error. This chain joins TRBV9 and TRBJ1-3, with D perhaps TRBD1 (6 bases). Germline CDR1 and CDR2: SGDLS and YYNGEE. The CDR3 has 16 residues. The CDR3 protein is CASSGPGGAAGNTLYF. The DNA of the CDR3 is TGTGCCAGCAGCGGCCCGGGGGGGGCCGCCGGAAACACCTTATATTTT.

This clonotype was seen ten or more times. The chain employs TRBV19 and TRBJ1-1; D not resolved. The V end was cut by 6 bases, the J end by 0 bases, with 14 bases between. The germline V gene encodes CDR1 LNHDA and CDR2 SQIVND (reference sequence). The CDR3 loop spans 15 amino acids. The DNA of the CDR3 is TGTGCCAGTAGCCTCCAAGCCATACTGAACACTGAAGCTTTCTTT. Encoded protein: CASSLQAILNTEAFF.

The chain uses TRBV11-3 and TRBJ2-5; D possibly corresponds to TRBD2 (6 bases). The J call could be wrong; TRBJ2-1 is a better fit for the DNA end. The CDR3 has 17 amino acids. Germline CDR1 is SGHNT and CDR2 is YENEEA. The CDR3, as DNA: TGTGCCAGCAGCTTAGGTATAGAGGGACTTCTTAACAATGAGCAGTTCTTC. Protein: CASSLGIEGLLNNEQFF.

This chain links TRBV7-6 with TRBJ2-5; D remains ambiguous. V was shortened by 5 bases and J by 5 bases, with 12 bases between the two germline ends. Germline values: CDR1 SGHVS, CDR2 FNYEAQ. The CDR3 consists of 13 residues. CDR3 bases: TGTGCCAGCAGCCCGGCCCTGGGGGAGACCCAGTACTTC. This gives the protein CASSPALGETQYF.

The chain's CDR3 is CASSLRSPGLAAPPPYEQYF. The CDR3 nucleotides read TGTGCCAGCAGTTTGCGCAGTCCGGGACTAGCGGCTCCCCCTCCCTACGAGCAGTACTTC. V usage is TRBV27 and J usage is TRBJ2-7, with 11 bases matching TRBD2. V dropped 3 bases and J dropped 2; count of bases not matched to a gene: 18. The CDR3 is made up of 20 amino acids. CDR1 is MNHEY, CDR2 SMNVEV, per germline (reference sequence).

In its sample, this clonotype was seen a few times. The missing conserved phenylalanine or tryptophan at the end of this CDR3 makes a read error likely. The chain links TRBV19 to TRBJ2-7; 7 positions agree with TRBD1. This CDR3 spans 13 amino acids. V lost 8 bases, J lost 9 bases, and 13 bases stayed unmatched. CDR1 is LNHDA and CDR2 is SQIVND in the germline V gene (reference sequence). In DNA form, the CDR3 reads TGTGCCAGTCAGAGGGAGAGGGGGCGGCCGCAGTACCTC. This encodes CASQRERGRPQYL.

This clonotype was seen at least ten times. The chain carries TRBV5-1 and TRBJ2-1; 11 bases map to TRBD2. CDR1 is SGHRS and CDR2 is YFSETQ in the germline V gene. The V segment lost 2 bases and the J segment 7 bases; nucleotides outside the gene matches: 11. This CDR3 spans 17 amino acids. In DNA, the CDR3 is TGCGCCAGCAGCTTTTCACCTACTAGCGGGAGCAGGAATGAGCAGTTCTTC. Its translation: CASSFSPTSGSRNEQFF.

This chain joins TRBV29-1 and TRBJ2-1; 7 nucleotides align to TRBD1. CDR1 is SQVTM, CDR2 ANQGSEA, per germline. V shed 7 bases and J 8 bases; nucleotides not matched to a gene: 5. The CDR3 runs to 11 residues. The CDR3 spells CSGTGRDEQFF. The CDR3 nucleotides are TGCAGCGGGACAGGTCGGGATGAGCAGTTCTTC.

This clonotype was counted a single time. A much larger clone lies one base from this, so it may be a read error. The chain couples TRBV6-2 or TRBV6-3 to TRBJ2-5, with a tentative D call TRBD1 (6 bases). The germline gives CDR1 MNHEY, CDR2 SVGEGT. The CDR3 loop spans 15 amino acids. CDR3 sequence (DNA): TGTGCCAGCAGACTTACAGGGACGATCCAAGAGACCCAGTGCTTC. Protein sequence: CASRLTGTIQETQCF.